This TCR beta chain is from a study of radiotherapy plus CTLA-4 blockade in lung cancer. For the study at large: In approximately 17% of patients, objective responses were seen; about 30% had disease control.

The CDR3 has 15 residues. V shed 2 bases and J shed 1 base, with 11 bases lying between them. Germline loops: CDR1 ENHRY, CDR2 SYGVKD. Participants had chemo-refractory metastatic non-small-cell lung cancer and were treated with focal radiation plus ipilimumab CTLA-4 blockade. Findings of the study overall: Tumor-derived TCR clones expanded in blood after radiotherapy plus ipilimumab.

Remarks on this clone: Its antigen is not identified.

The assay was immunoSEQ multiplex PCR, and TCRdb's table has in-frame clones only and misses some. The sample has tens of thousands of clones, around four fifths seen once; the top ten hold 20% to 25%. V gene TRBV10-3 combines with J gene TRBJ1-1, with no clear D. The TCR comes from a human donor with non-small cell lung cancer that progressed on radiotherapy plus ipilimumab. Sequencing used peripheral blood, obtained from a patient treated with radiotherapy plus ipilimumab. The CDR3 sequence: CAISEPPAGNTEAFF. The CDR3, as DNA: TGTGCCATCAGTGAGCCCCCCGCAGGGAACACTGAAGCTTTCTTT.